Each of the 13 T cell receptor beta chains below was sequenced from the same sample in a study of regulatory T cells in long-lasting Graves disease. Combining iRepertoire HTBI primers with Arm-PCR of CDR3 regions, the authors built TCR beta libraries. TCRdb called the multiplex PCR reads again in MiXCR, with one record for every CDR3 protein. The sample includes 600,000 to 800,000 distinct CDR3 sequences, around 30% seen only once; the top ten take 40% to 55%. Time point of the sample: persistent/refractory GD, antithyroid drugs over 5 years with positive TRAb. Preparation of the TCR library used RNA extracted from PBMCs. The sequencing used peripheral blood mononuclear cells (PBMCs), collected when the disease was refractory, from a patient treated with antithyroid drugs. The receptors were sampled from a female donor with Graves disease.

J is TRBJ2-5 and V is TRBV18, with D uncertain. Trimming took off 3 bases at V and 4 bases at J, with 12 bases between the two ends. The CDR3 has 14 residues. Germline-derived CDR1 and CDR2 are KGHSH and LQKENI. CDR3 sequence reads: CASSPPAVGETQYF. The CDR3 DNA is TGTGCCAGCTCACCTCCCGCGGTAGGAGAGACCCAGTACTTC.

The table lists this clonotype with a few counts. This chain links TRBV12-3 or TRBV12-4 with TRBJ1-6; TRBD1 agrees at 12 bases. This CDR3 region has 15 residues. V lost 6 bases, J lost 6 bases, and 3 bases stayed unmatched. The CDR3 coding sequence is TGTGCCAGCAGCCGGGGACAGGGGGCTAATTCACCCCTCCACTTT. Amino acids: CASSRGQGANSPLHF.

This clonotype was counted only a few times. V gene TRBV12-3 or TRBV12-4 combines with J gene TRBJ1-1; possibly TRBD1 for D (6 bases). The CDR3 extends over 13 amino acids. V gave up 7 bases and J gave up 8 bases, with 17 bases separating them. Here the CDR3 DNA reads TGTGCCAGCACTTGGGGGGCGCGACTGGAAGCTTTCTTT. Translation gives CASTWGARLEAFF.

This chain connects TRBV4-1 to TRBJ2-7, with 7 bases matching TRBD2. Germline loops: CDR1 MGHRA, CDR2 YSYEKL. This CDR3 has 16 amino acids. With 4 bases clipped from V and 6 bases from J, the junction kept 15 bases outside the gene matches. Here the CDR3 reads CASSLDPSGENPEQYF. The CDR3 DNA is TGCGCCAGCAGCCTAGATCCTAGCGGCGAGAACCCCGAGCAGTACTTC.

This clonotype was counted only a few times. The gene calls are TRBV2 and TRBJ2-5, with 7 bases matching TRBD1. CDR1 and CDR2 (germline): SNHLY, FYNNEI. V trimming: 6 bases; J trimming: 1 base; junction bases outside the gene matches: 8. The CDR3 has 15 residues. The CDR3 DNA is TGTGCCAGCAGAGCCGTCAGGGGGTCCCAAGAGACCCAGTACTTC. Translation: CASRAVRGSQETQYF.

DNA for the CDR3: TGCAGCGTTGGAGCGGGAGGCATCTCCTACGAGCAGTACTTC. Protein: CSVGAGGISYEQYF. The J gene is TRBJ2-7, the V gene TRBV29-1, with TRBD2 matching 9 bases. The CDR3 contains 14 residues. V lost 4 bases, J lost 0 bases, and 4 bases stayed unmatched. Germline CDR1 and CDR2: SQVTM and ANQGSEA.

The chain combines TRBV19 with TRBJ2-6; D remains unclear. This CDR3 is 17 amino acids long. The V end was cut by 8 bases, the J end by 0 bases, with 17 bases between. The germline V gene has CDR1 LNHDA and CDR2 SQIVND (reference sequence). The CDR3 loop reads CASFGWGYGSGANVLTF. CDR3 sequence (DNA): TGTGCCAGTTTCGGGTGGGGTTACGGCTCTGGGGCCAACGTCCTGACTTTC.

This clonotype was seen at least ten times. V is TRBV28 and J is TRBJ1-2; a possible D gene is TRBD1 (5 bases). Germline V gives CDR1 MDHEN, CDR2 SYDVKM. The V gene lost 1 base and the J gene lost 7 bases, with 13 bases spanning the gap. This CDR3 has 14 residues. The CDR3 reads CASSLLRGSGGYTF. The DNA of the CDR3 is TGTGCCAGCAGTTTATTACGGGGGAGTGGTGGCTACACCTTC.

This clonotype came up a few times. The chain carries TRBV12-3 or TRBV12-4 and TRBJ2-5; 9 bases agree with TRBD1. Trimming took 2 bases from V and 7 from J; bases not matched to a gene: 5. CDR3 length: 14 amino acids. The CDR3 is CASSLRQGVGTQYF. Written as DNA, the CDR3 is TGTGCCAGCAGTTTACGACAGGGGGTCGGGACCCAGTACTTC.

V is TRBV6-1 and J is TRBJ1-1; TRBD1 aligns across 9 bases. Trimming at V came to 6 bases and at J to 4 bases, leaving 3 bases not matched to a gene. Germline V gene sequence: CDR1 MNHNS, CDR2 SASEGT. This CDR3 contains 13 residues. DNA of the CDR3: TGTGCCAGCAGGGAGGACAGGGGCACTGAAGCTTTCTTT. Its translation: CASREDRGTEAFF.

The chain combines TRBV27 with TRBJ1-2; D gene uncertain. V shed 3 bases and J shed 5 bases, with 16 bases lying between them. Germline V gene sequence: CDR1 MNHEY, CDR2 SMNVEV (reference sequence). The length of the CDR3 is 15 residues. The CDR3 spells CASSFGMGSMYGYTF. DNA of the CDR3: TGTGCCAGCAGTTTTGGAATGGGCAGTATGTATGGCTACACCTTC.

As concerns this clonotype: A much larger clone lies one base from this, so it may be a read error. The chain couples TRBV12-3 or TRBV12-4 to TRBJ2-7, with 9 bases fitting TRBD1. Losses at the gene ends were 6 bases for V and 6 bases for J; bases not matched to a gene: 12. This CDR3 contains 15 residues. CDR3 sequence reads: CASRIGDREFCEQYF. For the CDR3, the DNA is TGTGCCAGCAGAATAGGGGACAGGGAGTTCTGCGAGCAGTACTTC.

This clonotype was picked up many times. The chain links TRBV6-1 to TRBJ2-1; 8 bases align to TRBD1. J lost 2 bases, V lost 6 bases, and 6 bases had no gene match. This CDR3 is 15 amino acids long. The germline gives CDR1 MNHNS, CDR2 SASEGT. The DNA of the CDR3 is TGTGCCAGCAGATTGGGACAGGACACCTACAATGAGCAGTTCTTC. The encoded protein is CASRLGQDTYNEQFF.